This paragraph reports one T cell receptor beta chain. Its antigen is as yet unknown. Primers for the PCR totalled 60 Vbeta and 13 Jbeta. Assay used: immunoSEQ multiplex PCR; TCRdb lists only in-frame clones, some missing. The sample records 160,000 or so clones, about three quarters being singletons. The donors comprised healthy bone marrow donors. The record originates from a study of cytomegalovirus exposure and HLA in healthy donors. The study, taken as a whole, reports: According to a later analysis, donors in an Asian-associated ancestry cluster reportedly had fewer N-insertions than the roughly 670-donor mean.

The length of the CDR3 is 15 residues. Per germline, CDR1 SGHRS and CDR2 YFSETQ. V was clipped by 3 bases and J by 6 bases; unmatched bases: 10. This receptor was obtained from a young woman in good health and CMV-seronegative. V is TRBV5-1 and J is TRBJ1-1; TRBD1 matches at 8 bases. What was sequenced was PBMCs. Here the CDR3 DNA reads TGCGCCAGCAGCTCAGGGACAGGAGGGGACGCTGAAGCTTTCTTT. Translated, it gives CASSSGTGGDAEAFF.